This TCR beta chain was sequenced during a study of cytomegalovirus exposure and HLA in healthy donors. About the research overall: The same platform used for the roughly 610 first-cohort repertoires was also used for the 100 to 150 validation repertoires, as a later analysis reported.

Notes on the study in general: Most TCR sequences were seen very rarely across donors, but some public TCRs occurred in many. The investigators catalogued under 200 TCR beta chains as cytomegalovirus-associated. CMV antigen specificity of a few CMV-associated chains was confirmed in vitro.

Trimming removed 5 bases at V and 6 bases at J, with 19 bases between. CDR1 MGHRA and CDR2 YSYEKL come from the germline V gene. This CDR3 is 15 amino acids long. For this clone: Its target is not known.

The data were produced by immunoSEQ multiplex PCR, yet TCRdb's version contains in-frame clones alone and is incomplete. The data hold roughly 250,000 clones, with around 86% observed a single time. The sequence derives from a woman between 25 and 40 years old in good health and CMV-seropositive. The chain has TRBV4-1 and TRBJ1-2; no reliable D call. The sample consisted of PBMCs. DNA of the CDR3: TGCGCCAGCAGCTTCCGACAATACAATACTGATGGCTACACCTTC. It yields the protein CASSFRQYNTDGYTF.